These T cell receptor beta chains were read from a single sample in a study of human CD8 memory T cell subsets. TCRdb reanalyzed the 5' RACE reads, giving one entry per CDR3 protein sequence and no DNA. Its table lists fewer than 20,000 distinct CDR3 sequences. Input material: CD8+ stem-like memory T cells (TSCM and TCM) sorted from PBMCs. The receptors were sampled from a human donor in good health. Each CDR3 is given with its conserved first and last residue. The order of the fields is V gene, clone size, J gene, CDR3 protein. Clone size, where shown, is once, few, many, or a class for clones that have expanded.

TRBV9	-	TRBJ1-1	CASSDHVNGAFF
TRBV11-2	medium-sized	TRBJ1-1	CASSSHTRQGEAFF
TRBV7-8	-	TRBJ2-7	CASSLALYTEGYEQYF
TRBV18	-	TRBJ2-1	CASSPPTSGAYNEQFF
TRBV9	-	TRBJ2-1	CASSHGQGGLFF
TRBV6-6	-	TRBJ2-5	CASSHRETQYF
TRBV4-2	-	TRBJ2-1	CASSQEASLSSYNEQFF
TRBV19	-	TRBJ1-5	CASSISDWGPQHF
TRBV18	-	TRBJ2-5	CASSPTAGLAGRRKTQYF
TRBV5-1	-	TRBJ2-1	CASSLVPGSPSANEQFF
TRBV27	-	TRBJ2-1	CASSPDLSYNEQFF
TRBV10-3	-	TRBJ1-2	CAIWTGGVGGYTF
TRBV20-1	-	TRBJ2-7	CSARVGSYEQYF
TRBV11-2	-	TRBJ2-3	CASSAGGGVTDTQYF
TRBV6-2/TRBV6-3	-	TRBJ2-7	CASSYLGSSSYEQYF
TRBV2	-	TRBJ2-3	CASSRAGGWVDTQYF
TRBV7-9	-	TRBJ1-5	CASSSTTGAPVSNQPQHF
TRBV6-5	-	TRBJ2-7	CASSYSKTSAHYEQYF
TRBV28	-	TRBJ2-5	CASSFDREEFPEEGETQYF
TRBV9	-	TRBJ1-1	CASSVGQGTTEAFF
TRBV11-2	-	TRBJ2-5	CASSPLGETQYF
TRBV12-3/TRBV12-4	-	TRBJ1-1	CASSSPIPGTEAFF
TRBV7-9	-	TRBJ1-4	CASSRGRLGNEKLFF
TRBV20-1	-	TRBJ1-2	CSARDRWNTYGYTF
TRBV7-9	-	TRBJ1-2	CASSSGRWYTF
TRBV5-1	medium-sized	TRBJ2-3	CASSLHTDTQYF
TRBV7-9	-	TRBJ1-4	CASSPDRGLTNEKLFF
TRBV11-3	-	TRBJ2-1	CASSPGGYNEQFF
TRBV4-1	-	TRBJ2-1	CASSQGGDRYNEQFF
TRBV28	-	TRBJ1-4	CASSPHDRGDTNEKLFF